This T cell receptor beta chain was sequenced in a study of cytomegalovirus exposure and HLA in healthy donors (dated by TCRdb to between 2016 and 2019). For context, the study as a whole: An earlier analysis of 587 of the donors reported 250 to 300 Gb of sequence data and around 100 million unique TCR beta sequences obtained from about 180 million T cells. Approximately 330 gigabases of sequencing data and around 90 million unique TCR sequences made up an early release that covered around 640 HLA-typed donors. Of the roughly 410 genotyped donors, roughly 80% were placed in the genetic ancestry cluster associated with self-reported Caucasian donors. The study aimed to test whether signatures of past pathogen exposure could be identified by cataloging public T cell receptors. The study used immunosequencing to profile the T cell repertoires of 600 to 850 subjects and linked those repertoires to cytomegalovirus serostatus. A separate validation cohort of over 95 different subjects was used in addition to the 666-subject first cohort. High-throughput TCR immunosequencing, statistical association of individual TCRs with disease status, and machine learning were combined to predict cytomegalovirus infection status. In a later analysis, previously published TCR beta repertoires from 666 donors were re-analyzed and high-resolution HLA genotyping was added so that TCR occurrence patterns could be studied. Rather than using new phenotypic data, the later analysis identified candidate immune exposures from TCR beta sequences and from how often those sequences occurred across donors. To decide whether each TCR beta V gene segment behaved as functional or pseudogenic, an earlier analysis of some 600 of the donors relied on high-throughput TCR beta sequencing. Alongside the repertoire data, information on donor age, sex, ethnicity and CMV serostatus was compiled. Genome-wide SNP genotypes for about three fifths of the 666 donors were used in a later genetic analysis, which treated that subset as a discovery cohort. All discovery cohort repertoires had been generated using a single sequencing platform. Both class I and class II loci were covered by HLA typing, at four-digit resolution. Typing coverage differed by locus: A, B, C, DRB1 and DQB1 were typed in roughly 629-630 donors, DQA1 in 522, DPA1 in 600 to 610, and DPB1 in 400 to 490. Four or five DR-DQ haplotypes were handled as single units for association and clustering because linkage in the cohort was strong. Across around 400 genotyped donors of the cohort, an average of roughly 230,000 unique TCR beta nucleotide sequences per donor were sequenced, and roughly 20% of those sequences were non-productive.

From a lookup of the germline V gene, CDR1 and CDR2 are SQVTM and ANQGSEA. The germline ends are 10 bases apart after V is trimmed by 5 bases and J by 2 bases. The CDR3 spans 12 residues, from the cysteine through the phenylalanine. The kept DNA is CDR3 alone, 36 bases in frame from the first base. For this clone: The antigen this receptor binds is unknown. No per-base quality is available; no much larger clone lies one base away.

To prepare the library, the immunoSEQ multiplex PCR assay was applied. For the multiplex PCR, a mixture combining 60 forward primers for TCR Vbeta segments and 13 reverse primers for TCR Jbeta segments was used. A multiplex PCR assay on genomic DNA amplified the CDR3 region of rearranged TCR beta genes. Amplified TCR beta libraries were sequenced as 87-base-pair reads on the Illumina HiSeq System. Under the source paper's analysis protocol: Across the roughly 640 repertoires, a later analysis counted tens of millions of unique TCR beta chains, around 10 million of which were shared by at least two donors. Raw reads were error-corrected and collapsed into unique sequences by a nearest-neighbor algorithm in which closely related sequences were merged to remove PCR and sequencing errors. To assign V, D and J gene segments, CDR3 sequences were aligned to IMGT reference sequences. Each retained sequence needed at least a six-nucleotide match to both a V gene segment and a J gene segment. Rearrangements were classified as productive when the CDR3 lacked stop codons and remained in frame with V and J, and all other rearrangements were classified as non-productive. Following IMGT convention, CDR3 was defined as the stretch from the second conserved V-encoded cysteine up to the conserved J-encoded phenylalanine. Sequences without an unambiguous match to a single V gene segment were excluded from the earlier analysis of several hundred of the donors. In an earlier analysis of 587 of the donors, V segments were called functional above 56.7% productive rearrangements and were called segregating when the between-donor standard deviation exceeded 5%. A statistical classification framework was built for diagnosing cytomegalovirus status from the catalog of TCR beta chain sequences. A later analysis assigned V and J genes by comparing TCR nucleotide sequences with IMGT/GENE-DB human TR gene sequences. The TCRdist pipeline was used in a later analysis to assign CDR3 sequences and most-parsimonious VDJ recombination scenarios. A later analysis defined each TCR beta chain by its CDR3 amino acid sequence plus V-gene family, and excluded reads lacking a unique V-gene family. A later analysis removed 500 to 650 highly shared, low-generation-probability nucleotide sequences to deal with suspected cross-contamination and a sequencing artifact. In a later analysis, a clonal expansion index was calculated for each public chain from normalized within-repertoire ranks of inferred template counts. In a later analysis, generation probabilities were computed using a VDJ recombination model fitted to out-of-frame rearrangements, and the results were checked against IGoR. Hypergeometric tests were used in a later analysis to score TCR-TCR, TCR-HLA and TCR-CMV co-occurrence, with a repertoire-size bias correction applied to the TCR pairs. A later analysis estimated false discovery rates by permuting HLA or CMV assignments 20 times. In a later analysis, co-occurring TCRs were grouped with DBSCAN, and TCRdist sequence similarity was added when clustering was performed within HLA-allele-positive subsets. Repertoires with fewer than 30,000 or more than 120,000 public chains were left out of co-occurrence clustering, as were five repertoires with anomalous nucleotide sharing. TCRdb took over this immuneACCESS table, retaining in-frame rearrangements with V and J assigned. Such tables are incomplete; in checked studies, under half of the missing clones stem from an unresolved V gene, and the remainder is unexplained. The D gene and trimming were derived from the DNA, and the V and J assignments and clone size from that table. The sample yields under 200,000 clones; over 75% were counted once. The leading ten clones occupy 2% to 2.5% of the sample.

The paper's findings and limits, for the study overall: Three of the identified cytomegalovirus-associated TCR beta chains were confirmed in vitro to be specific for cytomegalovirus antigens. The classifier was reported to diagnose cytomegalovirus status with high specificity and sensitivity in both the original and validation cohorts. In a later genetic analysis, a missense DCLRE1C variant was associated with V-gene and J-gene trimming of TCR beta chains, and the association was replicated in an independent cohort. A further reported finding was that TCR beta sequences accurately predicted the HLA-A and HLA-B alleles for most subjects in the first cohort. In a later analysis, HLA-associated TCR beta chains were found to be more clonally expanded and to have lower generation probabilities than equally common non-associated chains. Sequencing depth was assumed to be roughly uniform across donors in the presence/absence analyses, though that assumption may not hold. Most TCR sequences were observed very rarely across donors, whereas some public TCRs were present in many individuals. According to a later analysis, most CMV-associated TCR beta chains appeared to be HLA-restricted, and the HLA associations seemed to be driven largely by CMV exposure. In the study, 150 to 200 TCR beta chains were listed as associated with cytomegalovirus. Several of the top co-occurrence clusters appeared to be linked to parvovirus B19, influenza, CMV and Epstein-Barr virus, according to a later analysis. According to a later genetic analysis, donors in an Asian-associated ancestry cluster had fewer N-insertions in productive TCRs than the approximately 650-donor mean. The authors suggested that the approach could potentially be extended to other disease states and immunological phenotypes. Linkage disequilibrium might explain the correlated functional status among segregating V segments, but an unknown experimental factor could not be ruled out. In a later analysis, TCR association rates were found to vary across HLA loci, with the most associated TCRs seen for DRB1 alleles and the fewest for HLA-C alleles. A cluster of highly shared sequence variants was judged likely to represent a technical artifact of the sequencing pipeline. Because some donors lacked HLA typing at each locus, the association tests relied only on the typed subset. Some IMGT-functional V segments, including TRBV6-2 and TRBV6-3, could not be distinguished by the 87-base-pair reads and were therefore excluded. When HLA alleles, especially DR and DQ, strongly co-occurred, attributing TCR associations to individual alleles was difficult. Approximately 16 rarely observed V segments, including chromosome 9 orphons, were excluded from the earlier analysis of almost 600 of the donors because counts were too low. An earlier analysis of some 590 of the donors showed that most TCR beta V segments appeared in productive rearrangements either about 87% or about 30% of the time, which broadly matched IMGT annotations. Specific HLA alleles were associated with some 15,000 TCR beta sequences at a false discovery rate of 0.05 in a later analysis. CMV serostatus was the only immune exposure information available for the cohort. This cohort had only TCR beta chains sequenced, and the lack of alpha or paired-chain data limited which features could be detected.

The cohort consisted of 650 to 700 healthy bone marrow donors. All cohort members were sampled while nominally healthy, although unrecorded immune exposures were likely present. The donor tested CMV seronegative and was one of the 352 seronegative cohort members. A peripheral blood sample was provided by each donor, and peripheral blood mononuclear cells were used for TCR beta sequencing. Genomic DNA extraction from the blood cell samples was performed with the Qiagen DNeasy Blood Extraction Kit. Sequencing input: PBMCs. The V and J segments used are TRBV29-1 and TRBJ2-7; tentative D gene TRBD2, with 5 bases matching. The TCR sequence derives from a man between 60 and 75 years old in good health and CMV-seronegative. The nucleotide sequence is TGCAGCGTTTCCTTCGGGGCCTACGAGCAGTACTTC. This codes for CSVSFGAYEQYF.